This T cell receptor (beta chain) was found in a study of T-cell memory formation after mild COVID-19. Study outcomes and limitations: That cross-reactive memory joined was suggested by some responding clones appearing in pre-infection memory.

In this sample, this clonotype turned up a few times. Its specificity is not known. Losses at the gene ends were 4 bases for V and 5 bases for J; bases not matched to a gene: 9. Germline CDR1 is SGHDN and CDR2 is FVKESK. This CDR3 spans 15 amino acids. UMIs and sample barcodes were carried by the TCR alpha and TCR beta cDNA libraries that 5'RACE produced using constant-segment primers. In TCRdb, the 5' RACE reads were re-called with MiXCR into one record per CDR3 protein. The sample includes roughly 140,000 distinct CDR3 sequences, around 15% of them seen just once. This chain links TRBV14 with TRBJ1-1; 8 nucleotides align to TRBD1. Input material: PBMCs or a T cell subset sorted from them (not recorded which). This sequence was found in an adult woman who had mild COVID-19 (a few samples of this study predate the infection). Cell type and time point are not known. Written as DNA, the CDR3 is TGTGCCAGCAGCCCCCGGACAGGGATTTGGACTGAAGCTTTCTTT. Translating it yields CASSPRTGIWTEAFF.